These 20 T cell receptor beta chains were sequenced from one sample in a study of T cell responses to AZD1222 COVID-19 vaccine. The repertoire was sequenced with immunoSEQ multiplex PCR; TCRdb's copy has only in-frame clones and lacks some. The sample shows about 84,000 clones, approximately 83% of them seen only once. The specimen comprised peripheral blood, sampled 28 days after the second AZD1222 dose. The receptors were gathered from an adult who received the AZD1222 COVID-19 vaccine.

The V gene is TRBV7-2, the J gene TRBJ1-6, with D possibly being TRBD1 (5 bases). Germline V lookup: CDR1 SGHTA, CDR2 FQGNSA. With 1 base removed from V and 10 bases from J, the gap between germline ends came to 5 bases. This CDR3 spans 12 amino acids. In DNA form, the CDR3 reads TGTGCCAGCAGCTTAGGGGGCTCACCCCTCCACTTT. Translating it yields CASSLGGSPLHF. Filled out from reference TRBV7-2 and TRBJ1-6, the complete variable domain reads GAGVSQSPSNKVTEKGKDVELRCDPISGHTALYWYRQSLGQGLEFLIYFQGNSAPDKSGLPSDRFSAERTGGSVSTLTIQRTQQEDSAVYLCASSLGGSPLHFGNGTRLTVT.

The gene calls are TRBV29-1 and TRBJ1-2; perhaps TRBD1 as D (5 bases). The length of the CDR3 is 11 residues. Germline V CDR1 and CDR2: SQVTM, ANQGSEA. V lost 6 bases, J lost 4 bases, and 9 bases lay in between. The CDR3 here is CSVGTGYGYTF. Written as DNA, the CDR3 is TGCAGCGTCGGGACCGGCTATGGCTACACCTTC.

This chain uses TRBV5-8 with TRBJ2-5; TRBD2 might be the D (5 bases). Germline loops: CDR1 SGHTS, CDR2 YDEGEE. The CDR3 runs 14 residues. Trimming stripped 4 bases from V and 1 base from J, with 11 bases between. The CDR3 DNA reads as TGTGCCAGCAGCCGGGGTGAGGGCCAAGAGACCCAGTACTTC. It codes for CASSRGEGQETQYF.

The DNA of the CDR3 is TGTGCCAGCAGCTTATCCTCATACGAGCAGTACGTC. Translated, it gives CASSLSSYEQYV. J is TRBJ2-7 and V is TRBV11-2; D is unclear. Trimming left V 2 bases short and J 4 bases short, with 6 bases between. The germline V gene has CDR1 SGHAT and CDR2 FQNNGV. The CDR3 consists of 12 residues.

The CDR3 here is CASRLAGQINQPQHF. As DNA, the CDR3 is TGTGCCAGCAGATTGGCGGGACAGATCAATCAGCCCCAGCATTTT. The rearrangement uses TRBV6-5 and TRBJ1-5; 7 nucleotides line up with TRBD1. This CDR3 is 15 amino acids long. From germline, CDR1 is MNHEY and CDR2 SVGAGI. V dropped 6 bases and J dropped 3; count of bases not matched to a gene: 8.

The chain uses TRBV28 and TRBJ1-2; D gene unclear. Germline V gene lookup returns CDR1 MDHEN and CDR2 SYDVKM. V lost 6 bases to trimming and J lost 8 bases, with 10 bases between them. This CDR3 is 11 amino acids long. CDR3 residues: CASSLQWGYTF. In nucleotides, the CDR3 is TGTGCCAGCAGCCTCCAGTGGGGCTACACCTTC.

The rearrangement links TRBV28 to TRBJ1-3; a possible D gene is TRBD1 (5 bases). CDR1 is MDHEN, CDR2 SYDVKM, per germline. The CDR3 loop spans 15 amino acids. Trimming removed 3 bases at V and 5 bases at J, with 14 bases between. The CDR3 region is CASSFETGRRNTIYF. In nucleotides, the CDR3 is TGTGCCAGCAGTTTCGAAACAGGCCGTAGAAACACCATATATTTT. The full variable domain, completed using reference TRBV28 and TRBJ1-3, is DVKVTQSSRYLVKRTGEKVFLECVQDMDHENMFWYRQDPGLGLRLIYFSYDVKMKEKGDIPEGYSVSREKKERFSLILESASTNQTSMYLCASSFETGRRNTIYFGEGSWLTVV.

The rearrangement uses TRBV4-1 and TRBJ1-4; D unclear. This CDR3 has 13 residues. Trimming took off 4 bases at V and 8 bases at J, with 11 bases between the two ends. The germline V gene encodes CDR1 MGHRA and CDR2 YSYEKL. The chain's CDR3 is CASSLRMEEKLFF. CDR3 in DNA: TGCGCCAGCAGCCTTCGAATGGAGGAAAAACTGTTTTTT.

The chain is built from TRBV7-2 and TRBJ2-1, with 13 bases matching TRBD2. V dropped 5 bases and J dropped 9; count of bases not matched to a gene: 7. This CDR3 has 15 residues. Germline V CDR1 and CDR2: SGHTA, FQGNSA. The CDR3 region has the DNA TGTGCCAGCAGCCGGGGACTAGCGGGGACGGGTGAGCAGTTCTTC. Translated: CASSRGLAGTGEQFF. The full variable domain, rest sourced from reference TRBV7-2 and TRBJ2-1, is GAGVSQSPSNKVTEKGKDVELRCDPISGHTALYWYRQSLGQGLEFLIYFQGNSAPDKSGLPSDRFSAERTGGSVSTLTIQRTQQEDSAVYLCASSRGLAGTGEQFFGPGTRLTVL.

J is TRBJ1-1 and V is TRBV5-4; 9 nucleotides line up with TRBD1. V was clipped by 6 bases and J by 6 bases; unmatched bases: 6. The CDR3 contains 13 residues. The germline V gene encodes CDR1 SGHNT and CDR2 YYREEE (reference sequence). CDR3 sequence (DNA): TGTGCCAGCACCCGGGACAGGGTCTCTGAAGCTTTCTTT. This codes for CASTRDRVSEAFF.

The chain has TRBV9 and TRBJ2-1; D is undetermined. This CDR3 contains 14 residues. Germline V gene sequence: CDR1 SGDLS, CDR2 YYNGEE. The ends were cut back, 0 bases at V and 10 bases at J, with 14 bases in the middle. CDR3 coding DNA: TGTGCCAGCAGCGTAGTGGATACCTCCAGGGAGCAGTTCTTC. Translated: CASSVVDTSREQFF.

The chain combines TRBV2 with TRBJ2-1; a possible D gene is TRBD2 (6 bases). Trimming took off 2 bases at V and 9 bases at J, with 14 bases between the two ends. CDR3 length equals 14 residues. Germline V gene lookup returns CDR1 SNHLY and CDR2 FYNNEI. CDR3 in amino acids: CASSESSTRSEQFF. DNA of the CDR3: TGTGCCAGCAGTGAAAGCTCGACTAGATCTGAGCAGTTCTTC.

CDR3 amino acids: CSVRDNFNQPQHF. Here the CDR3 DNA reads TGCAGCGTTCGGGATAACTTCAATCAGCCCCAGCATTTT. V and J are TRBV29-1 and TRBJ1-5, with D uncertain. This CDR3 contains 13 residues. V dropped 5 bases and J dropped 3 bases, with 11 bases sitting between them. The germline gives CDR1 SQVTM, CDR2 ANQGSEA.

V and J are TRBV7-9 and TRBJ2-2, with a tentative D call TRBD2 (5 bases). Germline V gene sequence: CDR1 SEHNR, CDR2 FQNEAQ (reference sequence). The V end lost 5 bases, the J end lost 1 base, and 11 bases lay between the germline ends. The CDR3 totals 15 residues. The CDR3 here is CASSTRRENTGELFF. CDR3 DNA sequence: TGTGCCAGCAGCACCAGACGGGAGAACACCGGGGAGCTGTTTTTT.

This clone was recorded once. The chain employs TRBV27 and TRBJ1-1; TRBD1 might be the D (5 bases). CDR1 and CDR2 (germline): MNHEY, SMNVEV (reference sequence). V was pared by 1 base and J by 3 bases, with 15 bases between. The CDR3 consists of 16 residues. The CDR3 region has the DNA TGTGCCAGCAGTTTATTGCCGGGTTGGGACTACACTGAAGCTTTCTTT. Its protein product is CASSLLPGWDYTEAFF.

CDR3: CASSRGLSTNEKLFF. The DNA for the CDR3 is TGTGCCAGCAGTCGGGGGCTCTCAACTAATGAAAAACTGTTTTTT. The V gene is TRBV27, the J gene TRBJ1-4; possible D gene TRBD1, 6 bases. Germline V gene data show CDR1 as MNHEY and CDR2 as SMNVEV (reference sequence). V shed 5 bases and J shed 0 bases, with 10 bases lying between them. This CDR3 contains 15 residues.

This chain's CDR3 is CASSLVSDSEQFF. CDR3 coding DNA: TGTGCCAGCAGCTTAGTTTCTGACAGTGAGCAGTTCTTC. V gene TRBV7-2 combines with J gene TRBJ2-1; maybe TRBD1 (5 bases). The V gene lost 1 base and the J gene lost 9 bases, with 10 bases spanning the gap. Germline CDR1 and CDR2: SGHTA and FQGNSA. This CDR3 contains 13 residues.

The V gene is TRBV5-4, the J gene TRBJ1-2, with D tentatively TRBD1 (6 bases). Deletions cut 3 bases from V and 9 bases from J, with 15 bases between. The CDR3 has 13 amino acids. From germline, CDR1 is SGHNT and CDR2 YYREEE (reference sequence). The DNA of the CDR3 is TGTGCCAGCAGCTCGTGGGGGGCTGGGAGCTACACCTTC. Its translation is CASSSWGAGSYTF.

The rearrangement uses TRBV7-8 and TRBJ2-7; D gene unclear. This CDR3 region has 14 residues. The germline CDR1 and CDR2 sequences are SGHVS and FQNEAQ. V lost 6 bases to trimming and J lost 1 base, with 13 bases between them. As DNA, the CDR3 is TGTGCCAGCAGTACCGGAACGCTTTCCTACGAGCAGTACGTC. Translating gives CASSTGTLSYEQYV.

The CDR3 reads CASSQAAMVGTGELFF. The CDR3 nucleotides read TGCGCCAGCAGCCAAGCGGCTATGGTTGGGACCGGGGAGCTGTTTTTT. The chain carries TRBV4-3 and TRBJ2-2; D ambiguous. The CDR3 runs 16 residues. V lost 1 base to trimming and J lost 5 bases, with 14 bases between them. CDR1 and CDR2 from the germline V gene are LGHNA and YSLEER.